What follows is one T cell receptor (beta chain) and its context. What it binds is not known. The data are from a study of T-cell memory formation after mild COVID-19. Points from the study as a whole: Contracting clones, day 15 to 85, had balanced CD4/CD8, and later expanders favored CD4+.

TCRdb ran MiXCR on the 5' RACE reads and lists one entry per CDR3 protein. The table has 350,000 or so distinct CDR3 sequences, approximately 13% seen once. This CDR3 comprises 14 residues. The germline CDR1 and CDR2 sequences are DFQATT and SNEGSKA (reference sequence). Trimming cost V 1 base and J 3 bases, with 12 bases left between them. Material for sequencing was PBMCs or a T cell subset sorted from them (not recorded which). The source of this sequence is a young man who had mild COVID-19 (a few samples of this study predate the infection). Cell type and time point are not known. V usage is TRBV20-1 and J usage is TRBJ1-1, with D perhaps TRBD1 (5 bases). The CDR3 loop is CSARGGAPDTEAFF. DNA of the CDR3: TGCAGTGCTAGAGGCGGGGCGCCGGACACTGAAGCTTTCTTT.